The entry that follows covers one T cell receptor (beta chain) sequence. Its antigen is still unknown. Study donors comprised healthy, HIV-negative adults devoid of recent acute infection or vaccination. The split of CD4+ cells yielded CD45RA+ naive and CD45RA-negative memory subsets. This record belongs to a study of shared clonotypes between healthy human individuals. Study-wide points: The four-donor shared clonotypes exceeded non-shared clonotypes in generation probability, with non-shared ones scoring lower. In a handful of donors, 4.5% to 5.5% of naive CD4 clonotypes appeared in common.

With 5 bases removed from V and 5 bases from J, the gap between germline ends came to 10 bases. This CDR3 spans 13 amino acids. The germline gives CDR1 SGHTA, CDR2 FQGNSA. TCRdb keeps only in-frame clones here, not all; method: immunoSEQ multiplex PCR. Seen here are some 2 million clones, roughly 94% observed once, and the top ten hold 0.13%. Sequencing was done on a sample of naive CD4+ T cells sorted from blood. Regarding subset: CD45RA+ positively selected. This clonotype was obtained from a man aged 18 to 30 in good health. The chain couples TRBV7-2 to TRBJ2-4; tentative D call: TRBD1 (5 bases). The CDR3 coding sequence is TGTGCCAGCAGCCGCAGGGTCCAAAACATTCAGTACTTC. It yields the protein CASSRRVQNIQYF.